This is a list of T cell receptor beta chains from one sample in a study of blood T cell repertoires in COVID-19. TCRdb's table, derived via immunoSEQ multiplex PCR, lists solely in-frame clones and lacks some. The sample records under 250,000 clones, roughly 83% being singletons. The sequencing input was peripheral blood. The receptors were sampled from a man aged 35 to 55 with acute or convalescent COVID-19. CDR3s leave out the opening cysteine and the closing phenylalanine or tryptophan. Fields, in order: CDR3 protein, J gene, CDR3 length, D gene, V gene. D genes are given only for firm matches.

CDR3 protein: ASRLQETQY
J gene: TRBJ2-5
CDR3 length: 9
D gene: .
V gene: TRBV2

CDR3 protein: ASSQILADNEQF
J gene: TRBJ2-1
CDR3 length: 12
D gene: TRBD2
V gene: TRBV3-1/TRBV3-2

CDR3 protein: ASSATGDNSPLH
J gene: TRBJ1-6
CDR3 length: 12
D gene: TRBD1
V gene: TRBV9

CDR3 protein: ASSSDFYGYT
J gene: TRBJ1-2
CDR3 length: 10
D gene: .
V gene: TRBV5-6

CDR3 protein: ASSIDRGGIGLNEQF
J gene: TRBJ2-1
CDR3 length: 15
D gene: .
V gene: TRBV19

CDR3 protein: ASNWGLAGDFGANVLT
J gene: TRBJ2-6
CDR3 length: 16
D gene: TRBD2
V gene: TRBV7-8

CDR3 protein: ASSPPSARGNSPLH
J gene: TRBJ1-6
CDR3 length: 14
D gene: .
V gene: TRBV18

CDR3 protein: ASSASYEQY
J gene: TRBJ2-7
CDR3 length: 9
D gene: .
V gene: TRBV10-1

CDR3 protein: SVGGVLRAGYT
J gene: TRBJ1-2
CDR3 length: 11
D gene: .
V gene: TRBV29-1

CDR3 protein: ASSFAGDNSPLH
J gene: TRBJ1-6
CDR3 length: 12
D gene: .
V gene: TRBV3-1/TRBV3-2

CDR3 protein: ASSSGTSGRGGF
J gene: TRBJ2-1
CDR3 length: 12
D gene: TRBD2
V gene: TRBV7-2

CDR3 protein: ASSLLGAGGETQY
J gene: TRBJ2-5
CDR3 length: 13
D gene: TRBD2
V gene: TRBV7-6

CDR3 protein: ASSPGTSLF
J gene: TRBJ2-1
CDR3 length: 9
D gene: TRBD2
V gene: TRBV5-1

CDR3 protein: ASRSHSGTSAL
J gene: TRBJ2-7
CDR3 length: 11
D gene: TRBD2
V gene: TRBV7-6

CDR3 protein: ASSQGYEQY
J gene: TRBJ2-7
CDR3 length: 9
D gene: .
V gene: TRBV12-3/TRBV12-4

CDR3 protein: ASSVGQGRGHEQF
J gene: TRBJ2-1
CDR3 length: 13
D gene: TRBD1
V gene: TRBV18

CDR3 protein: ASSRRLAGAYNEQF
J gene: TRBJ2-1
CDR3 length: 14
D gene: TRBD2
V gene: TRBV19

CDR3 protein: ASSFGGRLKDGYT
J gene: TRBJ1-2
CDR3 length: 13
D gene: .
V gene: TRBV27

CDR3 protein: ASSQDLWVSSSATNEKLF
J gene: TRBJ1-4
CDR3 length: 18
D gene: .
V gene: TRBV14